Presented here are 23 T cell receptor beta chains from one specimen sequenced in a study of shared clonotypes between healthy human individuals. Sequenced by immunoSEQ multiplex PCR; TCRdb stores in-frame clones only, minus some. The table has just over 2,000,000 clones, roughly 96% seen once. Source material: naive CD4+ T cells sorted from blood. The subset here: CD45RA+ positively selected. All receptors come from a man aged 18 to 29 in good health.

A remark on this clone: Given a much more abundant clone one base away, this may be a read error. J is TRBJ2-3 and V is TRBV20-1; D is unclear. The CDR3 consists of 10 residues. V was shortened by 4 bases and J by 3 bases, with 2 bases between the two germline ends. From germline, CDR1 is DFQATT and CDR2 SNEGSKA (reference sequence). CDR3 amino acids: CSAMTDTQYF. The CDR3 DNA sequence: TGCAGTGCTATGACAGATACGCAGTATTTT.

This sequence joins TRBV18 and TRBJ1-2; 7 bases fit TRBD1. Germline assignment: CDR1 KGHSH and CDR2 LQKENI. J gave up 4 bases and V 3 bases, and 8 bases lay outside the gene matches. The CDR3 is 15 residues long. The chain's CDR3 is CASSPSPGGIYGYTF. CDR3 nucleotide sequence: TGTGCCAGCTCACCCTCACCAGGGGGGATCTATGGCTACACCTTC.

The CDR3 is CASSSRTVNNSPLHF. CDR3 bases: TGTGCCAGCAGCTCTAGGACAGTTAATAATTCACCCCTCCACTTT. J is TRBJ1-6 and V is TRBV5-6; TRBD1 might be the D (6 bases). V was pared by 3 bases and J by 5 bases, with 12 bases between. Germline V lookup: CDR1 SGHDT, CDR2 YYEEEE. The CDR3 is made up of 15 amino acids.

V gene TRBV5-1 combines with J gene TRBJ2-3; weak D call: TRBD2 (6 bases). The V and J ends lost 3 bases and 2 bases respectively, with 19 bases between them. CDR1 is SGHRS, CDR2 YFSETQ, per germline. The CDR3 sequence is 17 residues long. CDR3 nucleotide sequence: TGCGCCAGCAGCTGGACCACTAGCAGCTTTTACACAGATACGCAGTATTTT. It encodes CASSWTTSSFYTDTQYF. Complete variable domain (other parts from reference TRBV5-1 and TRBJ2-3): KAGVTQTPRYLIKTRGQQVTLSCSPISGHRSVSWYQQTPGQGLQFLFEYFSETQRNKGNFPGRFSGRQFSNSRSEMNVSTLELGDSALYLCASSWTTSSFYTDTQYFGPGTRLTVL.

The V and J genes are TRBV7-8 and TRBJ1-1; the match to TRBD1 covers 10 bases. The length of the CDR3 is 15 residues. V dropped 3 bases and J dropped 4; count of bases not matched to a gene: 5. CDR1 and CDR2 from the germline V gene are SGHVS and FQNEAQ. The CDR3 sequence is CASSFRTGGTTEAFF. CDR3 in DNA: TGTGCCAGCAGCTTTAGGACAGGGGGGACCACTGAAGCTTTCTTT. Looking up the rest from reference TRBV7-8 and TRBJ1-1 gives the full variable domain: GAGVSQSPRYKVAKRGQDVALRCDPISGHVSLFWYQQALGQGPEFLTYFQNEAQLDKSGLPSDRFFAERPEGSVSTLKIQRTQQEDSAVYLCASSFRTGGTTEAFFGQGTRLTVV.

This chain uses TRBV6-1 with TRBJ1-4; D ambiguous. Germline V gene lookup returns CDR1 MNHNS and CDR2 SASEGT. V gave up 2 bases and J gave up 7 bases, with 11 bases separating them. CDR3 length equals 14 residues. The CDR3 nucleotides are TGTGCCAGCAGTGAAACGACCGGATCTGAAAAACTGTTTTTT. It codes for CASSETTGSEKLFF.

In nucleotides, the CDR3 is TGTGCCAGCAGTGAGGCAGGGATAAATCAGCCCCAGCATTTT. It yields the protein CASSEAGINQPQHF. The chain is built from TRBV25-1 and TRBJ1-5, with D perhaps TRBD1 (5 bases). Germline CDR1 MGHDK, CDR2 SYGVNS. This CDR3 spans 14 amino acids. V was trimmed by 3 bases and J by 4 bases, leaving 10 bases between them.

The CDR3 here is CAISESVGQGTNEQFF. Written as DNA, the CDR3 is TGTGCCATCAGTGAGTCCGTGGGACAGGGGACCAATGAGCAGTTCTTC. V gene TRBV10-3 combines with J gene TRBJ2-1; 10 bases agree with TRBD1. Germline CDR1 and CDR2: ENHRY and SYGVKD. The CDR3 contains 16 residues. With 0 bases clipped from V and 6 bases from J, the junction kept 5 bases outside the gene matches.

V and J are TRBV19 and TRBJ2-7; D may correspond to TRBD1 or TRBD2 (5 bases each). This CDR3 has 14 residues. The germline V gene encodes CDR1 LNHDA and CDR2 SQIVND (reference sequence). Trimming left V 3 bases short and J 3 bases short, with 12 bases between. CDR3 nucleotides: TGTGCCAGTAGTATTGGGACGGCGGTCTACGAGCAGTACTTC. It is translated as CASSIGTAVYEQYF.

CDR3 DNA: TGTGCCAGCTCATCGACAGGGCCCTATGACCTAGTAGAGCAGTTCTTC. Its translation is CASSSTGPYDLVEQFF. The rearrangement joins TRBV18 to TRBJ2-1, with 7 positions matching TRBD1. Per the germline V gene, CDR1 is KGHSH and CDR2 is LQKENI. V lost 5 bases to trimming and J lost 10 bases; unmatched junction nucleotides: 17. The CDR3 runs to 16 residues.

The gene calls are TRBV27 and TRBJ2-7; TRBD2 might be the D (7 bases). Trimming left V 4 bases short and J 0 bases short, with 13 bases between. This CDR3 spans 15 amino acids. CDR1 and CDR2 (germline): MNHEY, SMNVEV (reference sequence). The CDR3 here is CASSSLGGPSYEQYF. DNA for the CDR3: TGTGCCAGCAGTTCCCTGGGGGGGCCCTCCTACGAGCAGTACTTC.

The rearrangement links TRBV19 to TRBJ2-5; 11 nucleotides line up with TRBD2. The V gene end was trimmed by 5 bases and the J gene end by 4 bases; junction bases not matched to a gene: 9. CDR1 is LNHDA and CDR2 is SQIVND in the germline V gene (reference sequence). The CDR3 contains 16 residues. CDR3 DNA sequence: TGTGCCAGTAGTGTAATAGCGGGAGGGCAGGGAGAGACCCAGTACTTC. Its translation is CASSVIAGGQGETQYF.

The rearrangement uses TRBV7-2 and TRBJ2-1, with D hard to call. With 4 bases removed from V and 7 bases from J, the gap between germline ends came to 8 bases. The germline V gene encodes CDR1 SGHTA and CDR2 FQGNSA. The CDR3 covers 12 residues. The CDR3: CASSYWSNEQFF. Written as DNA, the CDR3 is TGTGCCAGCAGCTACTGGTCTAATGAGCAGTTCTTC.

The V call is TRBV27, the J call TRBJ2-1; D uncertain. Germline values: CDR1 MNHEY, CDR2 SMNVEV (reference sequence). The V gene lost 8 bases and the J gene lost 0 bases, with 8 bases spanning the gap. The CDR3 totals 13 residues. CDR3 sequence reads: CASSGNSYNEQFF. In DNA form, the CDR3 reads TGTGCCAGCTCGGGCAACTCCTACAATGAGCAGTTCTTC.

The chain employs TRBV10-1 and TRBJ2-2; 8 bases agree with TRBD1. V was pared by 4 bases and J by 4 bases, with 5 bases of the junction left unmatched. Germline V gene lookup returns CDR1 WNHNN and CDR2 SYGVQD (reference sequence). The CDR3 length is 15 residues. The CDR3 DNA sequence: TGCGCCAGCAGTGTCTCAGGGGGCCTCACCGGGGAGCTGTTTTTT. Translated, it gives CASSVSGGLTGELFF.

This clone was detected only once. The chain employs TRBV4-1 and TRBJ2-2; 7 bases line up with TRBD1. Unmatched junction bases numbered 1, after V lost 3 bases and J lost 0 bases. CDR1 is MGHRA, CDR2 YSYEKL, per germline. The CDR3 is 15 residues long. Here the CDR3 reads CASSHGQANTGELFF. The CDR3 DNA is TGCGCCAGCAGCCATGGACAGGCGAACACCGGGGAGCTGTTTTTT.

This clone appeared once. The chain has TRBV27 and TRBJ1-1; D remains unclear. The CDR3 is made up of 13 amino acids. Germline CDR1 MNHEY, CDR2 SMNVEV (reference sequence). Trimming cost V 3 bases and J 4 bases, with 9 bases left between them. The CDR3 reads CASSFREATEAFF. In nucleotides, the CDR3 is TGTGCCAGCAGTTTTCGGGAGGCCACTGAAGCTTTCTTT.

Of note for this clone: The same CDR3 is also encoded by other DNA sequences in this sample. The chain uses TRBV7-9 and TRBJ2-3; D gene ambiguous. The CDR3 is 13 amino acids. Germline CDR1 reads SEHNR; CDR2 reads FQNEAQ (reference sequence). Between the trimmed V and J ends, which lost 3 bases and 0 bases, there was a span of 4 bases. CDR3 in amino acids: CASSLASTDTQYF. The CDR3 DNA is TGTGCCAGCAGCTTGGCTAGCACAGATACGCAGTATTTT.

This chain links TRBV5-4 with TRBJ1-3; D uncertain. This CDR3 has 14 residues. Germline V gene sequence: CDR1 SGHNT, CDR2 YYREEE (reference sequence). Trimming left V 1 base short and J 8 bases short, with 13 bases between. Written as DNA, the CDR3 is TGTGCCAGCAGCTTGCAGACGCGGGGAGACACCATATATTTT. Amino acids: CASSLQTRGDTIYF.

This chain joins TRBV5-4 and TRBJ2-3; 7 nucleotides line up with TRBD2. CDR3 length: 17 residues. The junction had 20 bases not matched to a gene; V was cut back by 3 bases and J by 10 bases. Germline V lookup: CDR1 SGHNT, CDR2 YYREEE (reference sequence). The CDR3 sequence: CASSYGGSSGEMRAQYF. The CDR3 nucleotides read TGTGCCAGCAGCTACGGTGGCTCTAGCGGAGAAATGAGGGCGCAGTATTTT.

This clone was observed a handful of times. This rearrangement joins TRBV19 to TRBJ2-7, with TRBD2 matching over 8 bases. V lost 6 bases, J lost 3 bases, and 7 bases stayed unmatched. This CDR3 is 14 amino acids long. CDR1 is LNHDA and CDR2 is SQIVND in the germline V gene (reference sequence). The CDR3 DNA sequence: TGTGCCAGTAGAAGGGAGCGGGGGAGCTACGAGCAGTACTTC. Protein: CASRRERGSYEQYF.

The chain carries TRBV19 and TRBJ1-5; the match to TRBD1 covers 10 bases. Germline lookup yields CDR1 LNHDA and CDR2 SQIVND (reference sequence). CDR3 length: 15 residues. With 5 bases clipped from V and 9 bases from J, the junction kept 10 bases outside the gene matches. CDR3 region: CASSATGTGVWPQHF. The CDR3 bases are TGTGCCAGTAGTGCCACAGGGACAGGGGTATGGCCCCAGCATTTT.

With respect to this clone: The same CDR3 is also encoded by other DNA sequences in this sample. The chain employs TRBV7-9 and TRBJ2-3; D is uncertain. Germline V gives CDR1 SEHNR, CDR2 FQNEAQ (reference sequence). Between the trimmed V and J ends, which lost 8 bases and 4 bases, there was a span of 7 bases. CDR3 length equals 11 residues. The CDR3: CASSLADTQYF. The CDR3, as DNA: TGTGCCAGCTCCCTGGCAGATACGCAGTATTTT.